These T cell receptor beta chains were read from a single sample in a study of blood T cell repertoires in COVID-19. The repertoire was sequenced with immunoSEQ multiplex PCR; TCRdb's copy has only in-frame clones and lacks some. The sample comprises around 61,000 clones, roughly 81% of which are singletons, and 15% to 18% rests with the top ten. The material sequenced was peripheral blood. Source of these receptors: an elderly man with acute or convalescent COVID-19. The CDR3 runs from the conserved cysteine through the conserved F or W. A D gene is named only where the DNA matches it firmly. A row's size may be missing; if present it is once, few, many or a size class.

NA	NA	TRBV6-5	TRBJ2-7	CASRPDIYEQYF	TGTGCCAGCAGACCCGACATTTACGAGCAGTACTTC
NA	NA	TRBV2	TRBJ2-3	CASSDRTASTDTQYF	TGTGCCAGCAGTGATCGCACAGCTAGCACAGATACGCAGTATTTT
NA	TRBD2	TRBV9	TRBJ2-1	CASSARTSGDNEQFF	TGTGCCAGCAGCGCCCGGACTAGCGGGGACAATGAGCAGTTCTTC
NA	NA	TRBV4-3	TRBJ2-2	CASSQDLDTGELFF	TGCGCCAGCAGCCAAGATCTCGACACCGGGGAGCTGTTTTTT
few	NA	TRBV20-1	TRBJ1-2	CSASRQGICTF	TGCAGTGCTAGTCGTCAGGGAATATGCACCTTC
NA	NA	TRBV29-1	TRBJ1-5	CSVANRGNQPQHF	TGCAGCGTTGCCAACAGGGGCAATCAGCCCCAGCATTTT
few	TRBD2	TRBV30	TRBJ2-5	CAWSTMSRGAQYF	TGTGCCTGGAGTACCATGTCCCGGGGGGCCCAGTACTTC
NA	TRBD1	TRBV7-2	TRBJ2-7	CASSGGGTGFYEQYF	TGTGCCAGCAGCGGCGGAGGGACAGGGTTCTACGAGCAGTACTTC
NA	NA	TRBV7-2	TRBJ2-2	CASSWALDTGELFF	TGTGCCAGCAGCTGGGCCCTGGACACCGGGGAGCTGTTTTTT
few	NA	TRBV7-6	TRBJ2-7	CASSLEGAREQYF	TGTGCCAGCAGCTTAGAAGGGGCGAGGGAGCAGTACTTC
NA	TRBD1	TRBV2	TRBJ1-5	CASSETGRNQPQHF	TGTGCCAGCAGTGAGACAGGGAGGAATCAGCCCCAGCATTTT
few	NA	TRBV27	TRBJ2-1	CASSSRPEKMGESEQFF	TGTGCCAGCAGTTCCAGACCGGAGAAGATGGGAGAGAGTGAGCAGTTCTTC
NA	TRBD1	TRBV9	TRBJ2-7	CASSVQGDASYEQYF	TGTGCCAGCAGCGTACAGGGGGATGCGTCCTACGAGCAGTACTTC
NA	NA	TRBV15	TRBJ2-1	CATVRRGGNEQFF	TGTGCCACCGTTAGGCGGGGAGGCAATGAGCAGTTCTTC
NA	NA	TRBV19	TRBJ2-2	CASSIRTAGAGELFF	TGTGCCAGTAGTATCCGGACAGCTGGAGCCGGGGAGCTGTTTTTT
NA	TRBD2	TRBV3-1/TRBV3-2	TRBJ2-1	CASSQDSSGRNEQFF	TGTGCCAGCAGCCAAGACTCTAGCGGGAGGAATGAGCAGTTCTTC
NA	NA	TRBV9	TRBJ2-2	CASSPTRTANTGELFF	TGTGCCAGCAGTCCTACCCGCACAGCGAACACCGGGGAGCTGTTTTTT
NA	TRBD1	TRBV28	TRBJ1-2	CASTEGSGQGGNGYTF	TGTGCCAGCACCGAAGGCTCGGGACAGGGGGGTAATGGCTACACCTTC
once	TRBD2	TRBV11-3	TRBJ2-1	CASSREGLAGNHEQFF	TGTGCCAGCAGCCGGGAGGGACTAGCGGGAAACCATGAGCAGTTCTTC
NA	NA	TRBV19	TRBJ1-5	CASIPREDSNQPQHF	TGTGCCAGTATCCCCCGGGAGGATAGCAATCAGCCCCAGCATTTT
few	NA	TRBV18	TRBJ2-2	CASSLTGELFF	TGTGCCAGCTCACTAACCGGGGAGCTGTTTTTT
NA	NA	TRBV2	TRBJ1-5	CASSPLDRSQPQHF	TGTGCCAGCAGTCCCCTTGACAGGAGCCAGCCCCAGCATTTT
NA	NA	TRBV24-1	TRBJ2-1	CATSRSARWNEQFF	TGTGCCACCAGTCGGTCGGCTAGGTGGAATGAGCAGTTCTTC
NA	TRBD1	TRBV5-1	TRBJ2-2	CASNTGTGAGGELFF	TGCGCCAGTAATACCGGGACAGGGGCCGGCGGGGAGCTGTTTTTT
few	TRBD1	TRBV5-1	TRBJ2-3	CASSLSTGSTDTQYF	TGCGCCAGCAGCTTATCGACAGGGAGCACAGATACGCAGTATTTT
NA	TRBD2	TRBV18	TRBJ2-4	CASSPEGASGRTPHQYF	TGTGCCAGCTCACCTGAGGGGGCTAGCGGGAGGACCCCTCACCAGTACTTC
once	TRBD1	TRBV5-1	TRBJ1-2	CASSSVGQGYGYTF	TGCGCCAGCAGCTCCGTGGGACAGGGATATGGCTACACCTTC
NA	TRBD1	TRBV14	TRBJ2-1	CASSSVEQGYPYNEQFF	TGTGCCAGCAGCTCAGTCGAACAGGGGTACCCCTACAATGAGCAGTTCTTC